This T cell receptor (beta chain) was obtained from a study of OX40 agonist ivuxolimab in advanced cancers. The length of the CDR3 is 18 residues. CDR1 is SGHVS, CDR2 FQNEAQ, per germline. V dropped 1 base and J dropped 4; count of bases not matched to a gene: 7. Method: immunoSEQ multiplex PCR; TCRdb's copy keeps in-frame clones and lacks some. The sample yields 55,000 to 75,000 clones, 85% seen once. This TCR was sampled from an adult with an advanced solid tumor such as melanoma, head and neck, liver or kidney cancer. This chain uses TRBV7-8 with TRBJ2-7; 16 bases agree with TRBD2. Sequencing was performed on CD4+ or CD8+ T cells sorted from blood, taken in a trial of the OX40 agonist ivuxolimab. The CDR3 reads CASSLGGLAGGLTYEQYF. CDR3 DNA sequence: TGTGCCAGCAGCTTAGGGGGACTAGCGGGAGGGTTGACGTACGAGCAGTACTTC.